This TCR beta chain was profiled in a study of blood T cell repertoires in COVID-19. Repertoires were generated with immunoSEQ multiplex PCR, while TCRdb's copy carries only in-frame clones and drops some. The sample has 300,000 or so clones, approximately 90% seen once. CDR1 is DFQATT and CDR2 is SNEGSKA in the germline V gene (reference sequence). The germline V and J ends were trimmed by 6 bases and 8 bases, with 10 bases remaining between them. The CDR3 has 11 amino acids. This chain joins TRBV20-1 and TRBJ1-4, with TRBD1 as a possible D gene (6 bases). The sequence was collected from a woman aged 25 to 39 with COVID-19, enrolled during active disease. Sequencing was performed on peripheral blood. CDR3 loop: CSASDSEKLFF. The DNA of the CDR3 is TGCAGTGCGTCGGACAGCGAAAAACTGTTTTTT.